This TCR beta chain was found in a study of blood T cell repertoires in COVID-19. About the study: The origin of the acute and convalescent COVID-19 samples was the United States, Italy and Spain. PBMCs, B-cell-depleted T cells, or T cells provided the cDNA or gDNA that made up the material.

In the original processing: Reference gene primer amplification in the assay estimated nucleated cell counts. Here immunoSEQ multiplex PCR was the method, and the copy in TCRdb shows in-frame clones only, minus some. D and trimming were read from the DNA, whereas the V and J calls and clone size are those reported in that table. The table lists over 200,000 clones, 83% of them singletons. Per germline, CDR1 SGHVS and CDR2 FQNEAQ. V was clipped by 5 bases and J by 6 bases; unmatched bases: 13. The CDR3 contains 17 residues. Specimen: peripheral blood. The chain employs TRBV7-8 and TRBJ2-7; 13 nucleotides match TRBD2. This receptor was identified in a man aged 40-49 years with active or convalescent COVID-19. Here the CDR3 DNA reads TGTGCCAGCAGCCCTCAACTCCGGACTAGCGGGAGAGTCGAGCAGTACTTC. It specifies CASSPQLRTSGRVEQYF.